This T cell receptor (beta chain) was documented in a study of T cell repertoires in aging, cancer and after chemotherapy (dated by TCRdb to the late 2010s). With regard to the full study: Six donor age groups were covered, ranging from 30 or younger up to 70 or older, and each group contained at least three individuals. Paired pre- and post-chemotherapy samples in the solid tumor group came from brain tumor (glioblastoma) patients receiving temozolomide-based therapy. In total, the full dataset held approximately 8.4 million TCR reads. The study profiled peripheral blood TCR beta repertoires from healthy donors and cancer patients to examine immunoaging and T cell reconstitution after chemotherapy. The cohort comprised 218 cancer patients, 94 with hematological and fewer than 140 with solid cancers, plus 95 healthy donors as a reference group. Study-wide conclusions, independent of this receptor: An increase in median generation probability over the chemotherapy interval was observed in both cancer cohorts, suggesting that the repertoire was reconstituted through rebound thymic output. In healthy donors, the decline in TCR diversity with age was mainly due to loss of richness, whereas in cancer patients loss of evenness also played a role. According to the authors, the repertoire data do not allow conclusions to be drawn about immunological memory after chemotherapy. Compared with age-matched healthy donors, untreated patients with hematological or solid cancers had significantly lower TCR diversity and higher clonality in blood.

Using a mixed TRB-A/B primer pool, multiplex touch-down PCR amplified rearranged TRB sequences covering the V, D and J segments. Illumina adapters and sample indices were added to the amplicons in two consecutive PCR reactions performed with Phusion HS II polymerase. Amplicons were gel-purified with the NucleoSpin Gel and PCR Clean-up kit, then checked with Qubit and an Agilent 2100 Bioanalyzer. Sequencing of the libraries was done on an Illumina MiSeq with paired-end, single-indexed 600-cycle runs. The authors processed their data as follows. MiXCR versions 2.12 and 3.0.5 were used to process TRB sequences. Each unique CDR3 nucleotide sequence counted as one clone, and only productive sequences with at least two reads were retained. Shannon diversity, evenness, clonality (one minus evenness), and alpha-parameterized diversity profiles from alpha 0 to 5 were included as repertoire metrics. The IGoR algorithm was used to calculate generation probabilities for clones in the paired samples taken before and after chemotherapy. Starting from the raw public reads, TCRdb applied fastp trimming at Q25, assembled clones with MiXCR and retained in-frame beta chains. All rows with the same CDR3 protein become a single entry with the most common DNA and genes. It is TCRdb's table, rather than the study itself, that gives the V and J calls and clone size. The sample table shows under 3,500 distinct CDR3 sequences, and 22% are seen once. The top ten constitute approximately 3% of the sample.

This clonotype was seen only a few times. Its specific antigen is unknown. There are no base qualities to consult, and no much larger clone falls within one base. The trim is 3 bases for V and 13 bases for J, with a gap of 9 bases between the germline ends. Including cysteine and phenylalanine, the CDR3 has 10 amino acids. Here the CDR3 DNA is all that survives: 30 bases in frame from base 1. The germline V gene (reference sequence) sets CDR1 to DFQATT and CDR2 to SNEGSKA. TCR beta rearrangements were amplified from genomic DNA isolated from peripheral blood, not from sorted cells or RNA. Sequencing was done on a sample of blood. The rearrangement joined TRBV20-1 to TRBJ1-4; matching of 5 bases hints at TRBD1 as the D gene. This clonotype originated in a human donor with a solid tumor. The CDR3 reads as follows: CSARWGGLFF. In nucleotides, the sequence is TGCAGTGCTAGGTGGGGGGGACTGTTTTTT.